Each of the 2 T cell receptor beta chains below was sequenced from the same sample in a study of T cell responses to AZD1222 COVID-19 vaccine. Profiling relied on immunoSEQ multiplex PCR, and the TCRdb table lists in-frame clones only, not all of them. The sample yields more than 100,000 clones, 85% to 95% seen once. The sequencing here drew on peripheral blood, taken 28 days after the second AZD1222 dose. These receptors all come from an adult who received the AZD1222 COVID-19 vaccine.

J is TRBJ1-4 and V is TRBV7-2, with D unclear. The CDR3 sequence is 13 residues long. Trimming pared 2 bases from V and 8 bases from J, leaving 9 bases between. Per germline, CDR1 SGHTA and CDR2 FQGNSA. Here the CDR3 reads CASSLSFDEKLFF. The CDR3 DNA reads TGTGCCAGCAGCTTAAGTTTCGACGAAAAACTGTTTTTT.

This chain's CDR3 is CASSYGDSLYGYTF. For the CDR3, the DNA is TGTGCCAGCAGTTACGGAGACAGCCTATATGGCTACACCTTC. The chain has TRBV6-2 or TRBV6-3 and TRBJ1-2; possibly TRBD1 for D (5 bases). V lost 2 bases and J lost 5, with 12 bases in between. The CDR3 loop spans 14 amino acids. Per the germline V gene, CDR1 is MNHEY and CDR2 is SVGEGT.